This record covers a single T cell receptor (beta chain). This clone has only a few counts. Its antigen is unknown. Base qualities are not at hand, and no much larger clone is one base apart. CDR1 SGHAT and CDR2 FQNNGV are derived from the germline V gene. CDR3 length: 17 amino acids, cysteine to phenylalanine. The read is trimmed to its CDR3 DNA, 51 bases read in frame from base 1. These data come from a study of cytomegalovirus exposure and HLA in healthy donors listed by TCRdb under 2017. A note on the overall study: An earlier analysis of some 550 of the donors reported approximately 270 Gb of sequence data and some 120 million unique TCR beta sequences from about 200 million T cells. Besides the first cohort of approximately 710 subjects, a separate validation cohort made up of over 100 different subjects was used. The study was designed to test whether signatures of past pathogen exposure could be identified by cataloging public T cell receptors. Typing coverage differed by locus: A, B, C, DRB1 and DQB1 were typed in roughly 620-640 donors, DQA1 in about 510, DPA1 in over 600, and DPB1 in roughly 450. In a later genetic analysis, genome-wide SNP genotypes for about 65% of the 666 donors were used, and that subset was treated as a discovery cohort. About 310 gigabases of sequencing data and tens of millions of unique TCR sequences were included in an early release covering over 600 HLA-typed donors. Class I and class II HLA loci were covered by the typing at four-digit resolution. All discovery cohort repertoires had been generated using a single sequencing platform. Among over 350 genotyped donors of the cohort, an average of approximately 240,000 unique TCR beta nucleotide sequences were sequenced per donor, around 18% of them non-productive. Rather than using new phenotypic data, the later analysis identified candidate immune exposures from TCR beta sequences and from how often those sequences occurred across donors. In an earlier analysis of 587 of the donors, high-throughput TCR beta sequencing was used to judge whether each TCR beta V gene segment behaved as functional or pseudogenic. In a later analysis, previously published TCR beta repertoires from about 670 donors were re-analyzed and high-resolution HLA genotyping was added so that TCR occurrence patterns could be studied. The genetic ancestry cluster associated with self-reported Caucasian donors included 65% to 90% of the approximately 430 genotyped donors. A handful of DR-DQ haplotypes were handled as single units for association and clustering because linkage in the cohort was strong. High-throughput TCR immunosequencing, statistical association of individual TCRs with disease status, and machine learning were combined to predict cytomegalovirus infection status. Using immunosequencing, the study profiled T cell repertoires from approximately 700 subjects and related those repertoires to cytomegalovirus serostatus. Donor age, sex, ethnicity and CMV serostatus were compiled together with the repertoire data. Findings and caveats that apply to the study as a whole: Most TCR sequences were observed very rarely across donors, whereas some public TCRs were present in many individuals. It was suggested by the authors that the approach could potentially be generalized to other disease states and immunological phenotypes. Linkage disequilibrium might explain the correlated functional status among segregating V segments, but an unknown experimental factor could not be ruled out. This cohort had only TCR beta chains sequenced, and the lack of alpha or paired-chain data limited which features could be detected. In a later genetic analysis, fewer N-insertions in productive TCRs were reported among donors in an Asian-associated ancestry cluster than the roughly 670-donor mean. A total of roughly 160 TCR beta chains were listed by the study as associated with cytomegalovirus. A few of the identified cytomegalovirus-associated TCR beta chains were confirmed in vitro to be specific for cytomegalovirus antigens. In a later analysis, HLA-associated TCR beta chains were found to be more clonally expanded and to have lower generation probabilities than equally common non-associated chains. In a later analysis, 15,000 to 20,000 TCR beta sequences were associated with specific HLA alleles at a false discovery rate of 0.05. The classifier was reported to diagnose cytomegalovirus status with high specificity and sensitivity in both the original and validation cohorts. A further reported finding was that TCR beta sequences accurately predicted the HLA-A and HLA-B alleles for most subjects in the first cohort. Because some donors lacked HLA typing at each locus, the association tests relied only on the typed subset. A cluster of highly shared sequence variants was judged likely to be a technical artifact of the sequencing pipeline. Because counts were too low, approximately 15 rarely observed V segments, including chromosome 9 orphons, were excluded from the earlier analysis of a few hundred of the donors. When HLA alleles, especially DR and DQ, strongly co-occurred, TCR associations were difficult to assign to individual alleles. In a later analysis, the rate of TCR association differed among HLA loci, with DRB1 alleles having the most associated TCRs and HLA-C alleles having the fewest. In an earlier analysis of about 600 of the donors, most TCR beta V segments appeared in productive rearrangements about 87% or about 30% of the time, broadly matching IMGT annotations. The presence/absence analyses assumed that sequencing depth was roughly uniform across donors, and that assumption may not be true. A later analysis found that most CMV-associated TCR beta chains appeared HLA-restricted, with HLA associations seemingly driven largely by CMV exposure. An association between a missense DCLRE1C variant and V-gene and J-gene trimming of TCR beta chains was found in a later genetic analysis and replicated in an independent cohort. The only immune exposure information available for the cohort was CMV serostatus. The 87-base-pair reads could not distinguish some IMGT-functional V segments, including TRBV6-2 and TRBV6-3, so those segments were excluded. In a later analysis, several top co-occurrence clusters were reported to appear linked to parvovirus B19, influenza, CMV and Epstein-Barr virus.

The library was built by means of the immunoSEQ multiplex PCR assay. The multiplex PCR relied on a mix of 60 forward primers for TCR Vbeta segments and 13 reverse primers for TCR Jbeta segments. The CDR3 region of rearranged TCR beta genes was amplified from genomic DNA by a multiplex PCR assay. On the Illumina HiSeq System, the amplified TCR beta libraries were sequenced as 87-base-pair reads. From the authors' description of their analysis: In a later analysis, some 80 million unique TCR beta chains were counted across the 650 to 700 repertoires, and approximately 11 million of these chains were shared by at least two donors. To remove PCR and sequencing errors, raw reads were error-corrected and collapsed into unique sequences using a nearest-neighbor algorithm that merged closely related sequences. To assign V, D and J gene segments, CDR3 sequences were aligned to IMGT reference sequences. For a sequence to be retained, a match of at least six nucleotides was required to both a V gene segment and a J gene segment. Rearrangements were called productive when the CDR3 lacked stop codons and stayed in frame with V and J; all others were non-productive. CDR3 was defined according to IMGT convention as the region running from the second conserved V-encoded cysteine to the conserved J-encoded phenylalanine. In an earlier analysis of 500 to 650 of the donors, sequences lacking an unambiguous match to a single V gene segment were excluded. In an earlier analysis of some 590 of the donors, a V segment was called functional when productive rearrangements were above 56.7%, and segregating when the standard deviation between donors exceeded 5%. A statistical classification framework was built for diagnosing cytomegalovirus status from the catalog of TCR beta chain sequences. In a later analysis, V and J genes were assigned by comparing TCR nucleotide sequences against IMGT/GENE-DB human TR gene sequences. The TCRdist pipeline was used in a later analysis to assign CDR3 sequences and most-parsimonious VDJ recombination scenarios. In a later analysis, every TCR beta chain was defined by the combination of its CDR3 amino acid sequence and its V-gene family, and reads without a unique V-gene family were dropped. A later analysis removed over 500 highly shared, low-generation-probability nucleotide sequences to deal with suspected cross-contamination and a sequencing artifact. For each public chain, a later analysis derived a clonal expansion index from normalized ranks of inferred template counts within each repertoire. In a later analysis, generation probabilities were computed using a VDJ recombination model fitted to out-of-frame rearrangements, and the results were checked against IGoR. In a later analysis, hypergeometric tests were used to score TCR-TCR, TCR-HLA and TCR-CMV co-occurrence, with a repertoire-size bias correction applied to TCR pairs. To estimate false discovery rates, a later analysis permuted the HLA or CMV assignments 20 times. In a later analysis, co-occurring TCRs were grouped using DBSCAN, with TCRdist sequence similarity added in when clustering inside HLA-allele-positive subsets. For co-occurrence clustering, repertoires with fewer than 30,000 or more than 120,000 public chains were excluded, along with five or six repertoires with anomalous nucleotide sharing. TCRdb's version of the immuneACCESS table is confined to in-frame rearrangements and falls short of the full clone set. An unresolved V gene accounts for under half of the shortfall where checked; the remainder is of unknown origin. The V and J calls and the clone size are those of that table, but D and trimming were determined from the DNA. This sample is represented by some 150,000 clones; more than 65% of them were singletons. The top ten clones comprise under 8% of the sample.

In total, 500 to 700 healthy bone marrow donors made up the cohort. At the time of sampling, all cohort members were nominally healthy, though unrecorded immune exposures were likely present. The donor was CMV seropositive and was included in the group of some 290 seropositive cohort members. Each donor provided a peripheral blood sample, and peripheral blood mononuclear cells were used for TCR beta sequencing. The Qiagen DNeasy Blood Extraction Kit was used to extract genomic DNA from the blood cell samples. The chain uses TRBV11-2 and TRBJ2-5; TRBD2 might be the D gene, on 7 matching bases. With the DNA end fitting TRBJ2-7 better, the J assignment may be wrong. This TCR derives from a man between 50 and 59 years old in good health and CMV-seropositive. The sample was PBMCs. The encoded CDR3 is CASSPRGTFSYAYEQYF. The nucleotides read TGTGCCAGCAGCCCGCGGGGGACATTCAGTTACGCCTACGAGCAGTACTTC.